A single sample is the source of the 9 T cell receptor beta chains below, sequenced in a study of shared clonotypes between healthy human individuals. Profiled with immunoSEQ multiplex PCR; TCRdb holds only in-frame clones, not every one. This sample yields 2,500,000 or so clones, of which approximately 94% are seen a single time; 0.36% belongs to the top ten. The sequenced sample was naive CD4+ T cells from PBMCs. Noted subset: CD45RA+ positively selected. These receptors were taken from a man aged 18 to 35 in good health. Some clones in this sample may be carry-over from other donors' samples.

The V and J genes are TRBV18 and TRBJ2-7; 11 bases are shared with TRBD2. The V segment lost 3 bases and the J segment 6 bases; nucleotides outside the gene matches: 7. This CDR3 is 15 amino acids long. Looked up from germline, CDR1 is KGHSH and CDR2 is LQKENI. The CDR3 sequence is CASSPSTSGSSEQYF. DNA of the CDR3: TGTGCCAGCTCACCGTCTACTAGCGGGAGTAGCGAGCAGTACTTC.

The CDR3 region has the DNA TGCGCCAGCAGCTCGGGGACGGGGGTAGCTGGGGCCAACGTCCTGACTTTC. Translating gives CASSSGTGVAGANVLTF. This chain uses TRBV5-1 with TRBJ2-6, with D perhaps matching TRBD2 (6 bases). The CDR3 has 17 amino acids. Per the germline V gene, CDR1 is SGHRS and CDR2 is YFSETQ. Between the trimmed V and J ends, which lost 3 bases and 2 bases, there was a span of 15 bases. Filled out from reference TRBV5-1 and TRBJ2-6, the complete variable domain reads KAGVTQTPRYLIKTRGQQVTLSCSPISGHRSVSWYQQTPGQGLQFLFEYFSETQRNKGNFPGRFSGRQFSNSRSEMNVSTLELGDSALYLCASSSGTGVAGANVLTFGAGSRLTVL.

The J gene is TRBJ1-1, the V gene TRBV7-3; perhaps TRBD1 as D (5 bases). The CDR3 contains 14 residues. The V end was cut by 8 bases, the J end by 1 base, with 14 bases between. Germline V gene lookup returns CDR1 SGHTA and CDR2 FQGTGA. CDR3 sequence: CASAPGRGNTEAFF. The CDR3 nucleotides are TGTGCCAGCGCCCCGGGGCGAGGGAACACTGAAGCTTTCTTT.

The CDR3 loop reads CASVNRGLCLREQYF. CDR3 DNA: TGTGCCAGCGTGAATCGGGGACTTTGTTTGAGGGAGCAGTACTTC. This chain joins TRBV7-7 and TRBJ2-7, with a tentative D call TRBD2 (6 bases). CDR3 length equals 15 residues. V lost 8 bases and J 7 bases, leaving 24 bases between the germline ends. The germline gives CDR1 SSHAT, CDR2 FNYEAQ (reference sequence).

This rearrangement joins TRBV12-5 to TRBJ1-2; the match to TRBD1 covers 10 bases. Germline trimming cut 5 bases from V and 6 bases from J; bases unmatched to any gene: 12. The CDR3 runs 16 residues. The V gene's germline CDR1 is LGHNT and CDR2 FRNRAP. This CDR3 reads CASGRGTGTGADGYTF. For the CDR3, the DNA is TGTGCTAGTGGTCGAGGGACTGGGACAGGGGCTGATGGCTACACCTTC.

This sequence joins TRBV7-2 and TRBJ1-5; D is ambiguous. The CDR3 extends over 15 amino acids. Trimming left V 3 bases short and J 7 bases short, with 16 bases between. Germline V gene sequence: CDR1 SGHTA, CDR2 FQGNSA. For the CDR3, the DNA is TGTGCCAGCAGCTTCGGTGGGCCGACCAACCAGCCCCAGCATTTT. This translates into CASSFGGPTNQPQHF.

The chain has TRBV5-4 and TRBJ1-6, with 7 bases that match TRBD1. The V gene end was trimmed by 0 bases and the J gene end by 6 bases; junction bases not matched to a gene: 3. Germline-derived CDR1 and CDR2 are SGHNT and YYREEE (reference sequence). CDR3 size: 15 residues. The CDR3 DNA reads TGTGCCAGCAGCTTGGGGGACAGAATTAATTCACCCCTCCACTTT. As protein: CASSLGDRINSPLHF.

CDR3 residues: CASSPTGDPYSYGYTF. In nucleotides, the CDR3 is TGTGCCAGCAGCCCTACAGGGGACCCCTATAGTTATGGCTACACCTTC. The chain links TRBV5-4 to TRBJ1-2, with 7 bases identical to TRBD1. The length of the CDR3 is 16 residues. The germline CDR1 and CDR2 sequences are SGHNT and YYREEE (reference sequence). V was pared by 4 bases and J by 5 bases, with 14 bases of the junction left unmatched.

V gene TRBV5-6 combines with J gene TRBJ2-7; 12 bases are a match to TRBD2. V lost 2 bases and J lost 6; bases outside the gene matches: 3. This CDR3 has 14 residues. Germline values: CDR1 SGHDT, CDR2 YYEEEE. CDR3 protein: CASSLLAGGFEQYF. For the CDR3, the DNA is TGTGCCAGCAGCTTACTAGCGGGAGGATTCGAGCAGTACTTC.